What follows are 26 T cell receptor beta chains derived from one specimen sequenced in a study of T cells expressing NK-cell markers. TCRdb reprocessed the 5' RACE reads and stores each CDR3 protein as one record, lacking DNA. The sample has 550,000 or so distinct CDR3 sequences; the top ten hold under 4.5%. Material for sequencing was blood T cells: a sorted CD56 or NKG2C T cell subset, CD4+ or CD8+ T cells, or bulk PBMC T cells (not recorded which). The receptors shown here come from a man between 18 and 35 years old in good health.

The gene calls are TRBV12-3 or TRBV12-4 and TRBJ2-6; TCRdb indicates TRBD2, and absent DNA this call remains unverified. There are 14 residues in the CDR3. This CDR3 reads CASLGGSGANVLTF.

The chain combines TRBV12-3 or TRBV12-4 with TRBJ2-2; there is no DNA to check the TCRdb D call of TRBD2. The CDR3 covers 17 residues. The CDR3: CASSGPPGGTNTGELFF.

This chain uses TRBV5-6 with TRBJ2-1; the TRBD1 assignment by TCRdb is unverifiable without DNA. CDR3 length equals 13 residues. The germline V gene encodes CDR1 SGHDT and CDR2 YYEEEE. The chain's CDR3 is CASSGGLALEQFF.

The gene calls are TRBV24-1 and TRBJ2-1; TCRdb designates TRBD2, a call that cannot be tested without DNA. CDR3 size: 20 residues. In germline, CDR1 is KGHDR, CDR2 SFDVKD. CDR3 residues: CATSDLLTSGRRPSYNEQFF.

This rearrangement joins TRBV5-1 to TRBJ2-3; absent DNA, TCRdb's TRBD1 call cannot be checked. This CDR3 is built from 17 residues. Germline CDR1 reads SGHRS; CDR2 reads YFSETQ. CDR3 protein: CASSLKPPDTNTDTQYF.

This chain links TRBV29-1 with TRBJ2-5; TCRdb's assignment of TRBD2 cannot be checked, as there is no DNA. Germline V CDR1 and CDR2: SQVTM, ANQGSEA. This CDR3 is built from 13 residues. CDR3 region: CSVSGLGMETQYF. Drawing the rest from reference TRBV29-1 and TRBJ2-5, the complete variable domain is SAVISQKPSRDICQRGTSLTIQCQVDSQVTMMFWYRQQPGQSLTLIATANQGSEATYESGFVIDKFPISRPNLTFSTLTVSNMSPEDSSIYLCSVSGLGMETQYFGPGTRLLVL.

The rearrangement links TRBV11-3 to TRBJ2-1; TCRdb picks TRBD2, but there is no DNA to check that call. CDR3 length: 22 amino acids. Germline loops: CDR1 SGHNT, CDR2 YENEEA. CDR3 region: CASSLGTGTSGSPHFSYNEQFF.

The gene calls are TRBV12-3 or TRBV12-4 and TRBJ1-2; TCRdb proposes TRBD1, but this gene call is untestable without DNA. The CDR3 length is 14 residues. CDR3 region: CASSLTGGDYGYTF.

The rearrangement joins TRBV4-2 to TRBJ2-1; checking the TCRdb D call of TRBD2 is not possible without DNA. CDR3 length: 14 residues. Germline V gene data show CDR1 as LGHNA and CDR2 as YNFKEQ. CDR3 region: CASSRLSREGDPFF.

This sequence joins TRBV29-1 and TRBJ2-1; there is no DNA to check the TCRdb D call of TRBD1. Germline CDR1 is SQVTM and CDR2 is ANQGSEA. The length of the CDR3 is 14 residues. Here the CDR3 reads CSVEGAGYYNEQFF.

The V gene is TRBV20-1, the J gene TRBJ2-7; with no DNA, the TCRdb D assignment of TRBD1 cannot be verified. This CDR3 is 12 amino acids long. Per the germline V gene, CDR1 is DFQATT and CDR2 is SNEGSKA (reference sequence). CDR3: CSASGRGHEQYF.

The chain carries TRBV27 and TRBJ2-1; TCRdb's D call, TRBD1, is unchecked because there is no DNA. Germline V gene lookup returns CDR1 MNHEY and CDR2 SMNVEV (reference sequence). CDR3 size: 18 residues. The CDR3 region is CASSLSRGPGQGYNEQFF.

The V and J genes are TRBV28 and TRBJ2-2. This CDR3 is 12 amino acids long. The germline V gene has CDR1 MDHEN and CDR2 SYDVKM. CDR3 region: CATDQAFGELFF. Looking up the rest from reference TRBV28 and TRBJ2-2 gives the full variable domain: DVKVTQSSRYLVKRTGEKVFLECVQDMDHENMFWYRQDPGLGLRLIYFSYDVKMKEKGDIPEGYSVSREKKERFSLILESASTNQTSMYLCATDQAFGELFFGEGSRLTVL.

This sequence joins TRBV7-9 and TRBJ2-7; TCRdb's D gene call, TRBD1, goes unchecked for lack of DNA. CDR1 and CDR2 from the germline V gene are SEHNR and FQNEAQ (reference sequence). CDR3 length equals 16 residues. The CDR3 sequence is CASSTEGQGNRYEQYF.

This sequence joins TRBV5-1 and TRBJ2-7. CDR3 size: 14 residues. CDR1 is SGHRS, CDR2 YFSETQ, per germline. The CDR3 sequence is CASSPIPGPNEQYF. The whole variable domain, remainder taken from reference TRBV5-1 and TRBJ2-7, is KAGVTQTPRYLIKTRGQQVTLSCSPISGHRSVSWYQQTPGQGLQFLFEYFSETQRNKGNFPGRFSGRQFSNSRSEMNVSTLELGDSALYLCASSPIPGPNEQYFGPGTRLTVT.

The chain employs TRBV15 and TRBJ2-5; TCRdb names TRBD2, which stays unverified in the absence of DNA. The length of the CDR3 is 18 residues. Germline assignment: CDR1 LNHNV and CDR2 YYDKDF (reference sequence). This CDR3 reads CATSRRVAGGPSYETQYF.

The chain links TRBV30 to TRBJ2-7; no DNA is available, so the TRBD1 call from TCRdb remains unchecked. Germline V gene lookup returns CDR1 GTSNPN and CDR2 SVGIG (reference sequence). CDR3 length: 14 amino acids. The CDR3 loop reads CAWSVRQEGSEQYF.

This chain connects TRBV14 to TRBJ2-5; TCRdb's assignment of TRBD1 cannot be checked, as there is no DNA. Germline CDR1 is SGHDN and CDR2 is FVKESK. The CDR3 length is 14 residues. CDR3 in amino acids: CASSQGAGLETQYF.

CDR3 sequence reads: CSGSGGRTDTQYF. The chain carries TRBV20-1 and TRBJ2-3; checking the TCRdb D call of TRBD1 is not possible without DNA. The CDR3 is made up of 13 amino acids. Germline lookup yields CDR1 DFQATT and CDR2 SNEGSKA (reference sequence).

The CDR3 spells CASSLTQADTQYF. The chain joins TRBV7-2 to TRBJ2-3. The CDR3 is 13 residues long. Germline-derived CDR1 and CDR2 are SGHTA and FQGNSA. The full variable domain, with the rest looked up from reference TRBV7-2 and TRBJ2-3, is GAGVSQSPSNKVTEKGKDVELRCDPISGHTALYWYRQSLGQGLEFLIYFQGNSAPDKSGLPSDRFSAERTGGSVSTLTIQRTQQEDSAVYLCASSLTQADTQYFGPGTRLTVL.

The chain couples TRBV10-3 to TRBJ2-3; TCRdb's assignment of TRBD1 cannot be checked, as there is no DNA. The CDR3 is 16 residues long. Germline-derived CDR1 and CDR2 are ENHRY and SYGVKD. CDR3 loop: CASTGRRPGGTDTQYF.

The chain has TRBV4-3 and TRBJ2-7. From germline, CDR1 is LGHNA and CDR2 YSLEER. This CDR3 spans 15 amino acids. The CDR3 region is CASSHGRTVAYEQYF.

The chain is built from TRBV21-1 and TRBJ2-7; there is no DNA to check the TCRdb D call of TRBD2. TRBV21-1 is noted as a pseudogene. CDR3 length equals 17 residues. The CDR3 loop reads CASSKALRREGSYEQYF.

The genes are TRBV5-1 and TRBJ1-2; the D call from TCRdb, TRBD1, cannot be confirmed without DNA. Germline CDR1 reads SGHRS; CDR2 reads YFSETQ. CDR3 length: 16 amino acids. CDR3 sequence reads: CASSLRRRTGTDGYTF.

The chain uses TRBV4-3 and TRBJ2-7. Per the germline V gene, CDR1 is LGHNA and CDR2 is YSLEER. CDR3 size: 16 residues. CDR3 protein: CASSQFADRSPYEQYF.

This chain links TRBV12-3 or TRBV12-4 with TRBJ2-7; no DNA is available, so the TRBD2 call from TCRdb remains unchecked. This CDR3 is 18 amino acids long. The CDR3 sequence is CASSLSWVPQGDSYEQYF.